This T cell receptor beta chain comes out of a study of shared clonotypes between healthy human individuals. About this clone: The antigen remains unidentified.

Naive CD8 cells comprised CD45RO-negative, CCR7-positively selected cells, excluding terminally differentiated effector memory CD45RA+ cells. Only Caucasian adults living in Nashville, Tennessee served as donors. Broader study findings: Tissue TCR repertoires likely differ from these blood-only repertoires. It was anticipated that sequencing depth would influence how many clonotypes donors shared.

Deep was the level used in running the assay. Data came from immunoSEQ multiplex PCR; TCRdb stores just in-frame clones and leaves some out. This sample carries around 2.1 million clones, about 92% of them seen once, and the ten largest clones take roughly 1.8%. The CDR3 is made up of 14 amino acids. The germline V and J ends were trimmed by 7 bases and 4 bases, with 17 bases remaining between them. Germline CDR1 and CDR2: MDHEN and SYDVKM. The origin of this receptor is a man aged 18 to 29 in good health. Some clones in this sample may be carry-over from other donors' samples. V and J are TRBV28 and TRBJ2-7; possibly TRBD1 for D (6 bases). Specimen: naive CD8+ T cells from PBMCs. DNA of the CDR3: TGTGCCAGCATTAACAGGGCTTGGGCGTACGAGCAGTACTTC. It codes for CASINRAWAYEQYF.